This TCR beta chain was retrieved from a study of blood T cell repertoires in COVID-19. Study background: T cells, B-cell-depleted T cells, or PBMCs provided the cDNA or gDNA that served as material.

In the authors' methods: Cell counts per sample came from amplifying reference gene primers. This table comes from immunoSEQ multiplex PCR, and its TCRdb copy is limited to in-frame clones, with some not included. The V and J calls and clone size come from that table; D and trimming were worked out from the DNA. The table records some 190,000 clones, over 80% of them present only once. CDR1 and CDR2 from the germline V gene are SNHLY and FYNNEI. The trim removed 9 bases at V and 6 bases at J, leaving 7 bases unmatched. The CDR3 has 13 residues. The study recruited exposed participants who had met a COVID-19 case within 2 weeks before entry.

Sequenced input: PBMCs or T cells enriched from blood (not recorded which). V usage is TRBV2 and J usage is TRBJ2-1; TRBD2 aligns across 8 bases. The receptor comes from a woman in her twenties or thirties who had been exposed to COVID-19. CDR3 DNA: TGTGCCAGTCAAGGACTAGCCCCCAATGAGCAGTTCTTC. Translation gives CASQGLAPNEQFF.